Below are 17 T cell receptor beta chains sequenced from a single sample in a study of OX40 agonist ivuxolimab in advanced cancers. Measured with immunoSEQ multiplex PCR; TCRdb has only the in-frame clones, and not every one. Among 50,000 to 65,000 clones, about 81% were seen once, and the ten largest hold around 0.71%. Sequencing used CD4+ or CD8+ T cells sorted from blood, obtained in a trial of the OX40 agonist ivuxolimab. The receptors stem from an adult with an advanced solid tumor such as melanoma, head and neck, liver or kidney cancer.

This chain joins TRBV7-3 and TRBJ2-3; TRBD1 aligns across 11 bases. V gave up 4 bases and J gave up 2 bases; unmatched junction bases: 8. The germline CDR1 and CDR2 sequences are SGHTA and FQGTGA. This CDR3 has 17 amino acids. CDR3 in amino acids: CASSSGQGVGYTDTQYF. In DNA, the CDR3 is TGTGCCAGCAGCTCGGGACAGGGGGTGGGCTACACAGATACGCAGTATTTT.

The chain has TRBV5-1 and TRBJ2-7, with TRBD1 as a possible D gene (5 bases). The CDR3 extends over 13 amino acids. The germline V gene encodes CDR1 SGHRS and CDR2 YFSETQ. With 4 bases removed from V and 0 bases from J, the gap between germline ends came to 8 bases. CDR3 in amino acids: CASSQGPSYEQYF. DNA for the CDR3: TGCGCCAGCAGCCAGGGCCCCTCCTACGAGCAGTACTTC. Together with reference TRBV5-1 and TRBJ2-7, the CDR3 gives the full variable domain: KAGVTQTPRYLIKTRGQQVTLSCSPISGHRSVSWYQQTPGQGLQFLFEYFSETQRNKGNFPGRFSGRQFSNSRSEMNVSTLELGDSALYLCASSQGPSYEQYFGPGTRLTVT.

This chain links TRBV14 with TRBJ1-4; unclear D gene. V shed 4 bases and J shed 7 bases, with 10 bases lying between them. The CDR3 runs 13 residues. Per the germline V gene, CDR1 is SGHDN and CDR2 is FVKESK. The CDR3 loop reads CASSLKTSEKLFF. The DNA of the CDR3 is TGTGCCAGCAGCCTTAAAACAAGTGAAAAACTGTTTTTT.

The chain joins TRBV5-1 to TRBJ1-2; tentatively, D is TRBD1 (6 bases). The CDR3 consists of 13 residues. Per germline, CDR1 SGHRS and CDR2 YFSETQ. V dropped 4 bases and J dropped 5 bases, with 12 bases sitting between them. CDR3: CASSPRGNYGYTF. In nucleotides, the CDR3 is TGCGCCAGCAGCCCGAGGGGGAATTATGGCTACACCTTC.

The chain employs TRBV25-1 and TRBJ2-7, with no clear D. The CDR3 loop spans 16 amino acids. V lost 3 bases and J lost 2, with 17 bases in between. The germline gives CDR1 MGHDK, CDR2 SYGVNS. The DNA for the CDR3 is TGTGCCAGCAGTGAGGCGACCATGGGCGTCGCCTACGAGCAGTACTTC. It translates to CASSEATMGVAYEQYF.

In DNA, the CDR3 is TGTGCCAGTAGTGCCCAGGGACTAGCGGGGGCGACCACAGATACGCAGTATTTT. Amino acids: CASSAQGLAGATTDTQYF. This sequence joins TRBV19 and TRBJ2-3; 14 nucleotides agree with TRBD2. Looked up from germline, CDR1 is LNHDA and CDR2 is SQIVND (reference sequence). The CDR3 contains 18 residues. Trimming took 5 bases from V and 2 from J; bases not matched to a gene: 9.

The chain recombines TRBV6-1 with TRBJ2-3, with TRBD2 matching over 7 bases. After removal of 1 base from V and 5 bases from J, the junction contained 9 bases not matched to a gene. Germline V CDR1 and CDR2: MNHNS, SASEGT. CDR3 length: 16 amino acids. Written as DNA, the CDR3 is TGTGCCAGCAGTGAAGTCGGCGGGGGTGCGGGAGATACGCAGTATTTT. Translating it yields CASSEVGGGAGDTQYF.

The rearrangement joins TRBV9 to TRBJ1-1, with D possibly being TRBD1 (5 bases). There are 14 residues in the CDR3. Germline assignment: CDR1 SGDLS and CDR2 YYNGEE. Trimming stripped 0 bases from V and 4 bases from J, with 10 bases between. CDR3: CASSVATQGTEAFF. CDR3 coding DNA: TGTGCCAGCAGCGTAGCGACCCAGGGCACTGAAGCTTTCTTT.

The chain couples TRBV6-1 to TRBJ1-5, with 7 bases matching TRBD1. Trimming took 3 bases from V and 0 from J; bases not matched to a gene: 8. Germline V gene sequence: CDR1 MNHNS, CDR2 SASEGT. The CDR3 has 17 residues. CDR3 nucleotide sequence: TGTGCCAGCAGTGAGGGACAGAGGATGGGTAGCAATCAGCCCCAGCATTTT. It yields the protein CASSEGQRMGSNQPQHF.

The chain links TRBV9 to TRBJ2-5; 9 bases map to TRBD1. With 4 bases clipped from V and 3 bases from J, the junction kept 7 bases outside the gene matches. Germline V gene lookup returns CDR1 SGDLS and CDR2 YYNGEE. CDR3 length: 15 residues. The CDR3 DNA sequence: TGTGCCAGCAGCCCCGGGGACAGGGAAAAAGAGACCCAGTACTTC. It encodes CASSPGDREKETQYF. The full variable domain, rest sourced from reference TRBV9 and TRBJ2-5, is DSGVTQTPKHLITATGQRVTLRCSPRSGDLSVYWYQQSLDQGLQFLIQYYNGEERAKGNILERFSAQQFPDLHSELNLSSLELGDSALYFCASSPGDREKETQYFGPGTRLLVL.

This chain joins TRBV7-2 and TRBJ1-2; D not certain. The CDR3 is made up of 12 amino acids. The V gene lost 1 base and the J gene lost 5 bases, with 5 bases spanning the gap. Germline V gene sequence: CDR1 SGHTA, CDR2 FQGNSA. CDR3 bases: TGTGCCAGCAGCTTAGTACAGTATGGCTACACCTTC. Its translation: CASSLVQYGYTF.

This clone was detected a few times. This CDR3 is CSARRQYEQFF. Here the CDR3 DNA reads TGCAGTGCTAGACGCCAGTATGAGCAGTTCTTC. This sequence joins TRBV20-1 and TRBJ2-1; D gene ambiguous. Germline V lookup: CDR1 DFQATT, CDR2 SNEGSKA (reference sequence). V lost 2 bases to trimming and J lost 8 bases, with 7 bases between them. This CDR3 is built from 11 residues.

This clone was seen once. This sequence joins TRBV5-1 and TRBJ1-1; D uncertain. The CDR3 consists of 16 residues. Trimming left V 0 bases short and J 0 bases short, with 12 bases between. Germline-derived CDR1 and CDR2 are SGHRS and YFSETQ. CDR3 sequence reads: CASSLAYGVMNTEAFF. Written as DNA, the CDR3 is TGCGCCAGCAGCTTGGCCTACGGGGTAATGAACACTGAAGCTTTCTTT.

This sequence joins TRBV9 and TRBJ2-5; TRBD2 might be the D (6 bases). This CDR3 has 14 amino acids. V was pared by 0 bases and J by 4 bases, with 10 bases between. Germline CDR1 and CDR2: SGDLS and YYNGEE. The CDR3 DNA reads as TGTGCCAGCAGCGTAGCGGCGGGGAGAGAGACCCAGTACTTC. Translating it yields CASSVAAGRETQYF.

The chain has TRBV2 and TRBJ2-7; 14 nucleotides align to TRBD2. The CDR3 is 15 residues long. V dropped 5 bases and J dropped 5; count of bases not matched to a gene: 5. The germline CDR1 and CDR2 sequences are SNHLY and FYNNEI. The CDR3 nucleotides read TGTGCCAGCAGTTTGAGACTAGCGGGGGGGGACGAGCAGTACTTC. Encoded protein: CASSLRLAGGDEQYF.

V usage is TRBV6-5 and J usage is TRBJ2-5; 9 nucleotides align to TRBD1. Trimming removed 5 bases from V and 5 bases from J; junction bases left unmatched: 9. This CDR3 is 15 amino acids long. Germline lookup yields CDR1 MNHEY and CDR2 SVGAGI. CDR3 bases: TGTGCCAGCAGTCGGACAGGGGACCGAGTGGAGACCCAGTACTTC. It specifies CASSRTGDRVETQYF.

The CDR3 is CASSPGQGGYYGYTF. CDR3 nucleotide sequence: TGTGCCAGCTCACCCGGACAGGGGGGATACTATGGCTACACCTTC. The chain couples TRBV18 to TRBJ1-2; 10 positions agree with TRBD1. From germline, CDR1 is KGHSH and CDR2 LQKENI. The V and J ends lost 3 bases and 3 bases, in that order; junction bases with no gene match: 4. The CDR3 spans 15 residues.